This TCR beta chain stems from a study of T cells in Graves' hyperthyroidism and ophthalmopathy (dated by TCRdb to the late 2010s). For the wider study: Peripheral blood was collected at initial diagnosis, before any treatment. TCR V-J signatures able to tell the groups apart were searched for in a discovery cohort of some 100 patients, of whom fewer than 45 had Graves' ophthalmopathy and more than 55 had stable Graves' hyperthyroidism. An independent validation cohort of under 20 hyperthyroidism patients and about 15 patients who later progressed to ophthalmopathy tested prospective prediction of ophthalmopathy. The 100 or so discovery patients were divided at random into training and test sets in a 7:3 ratio. Thyroid tissue and blood T-cell repertoires from six Graves' hyperthyroidism patients were also compared in the study. After blood sampling, hyperthyroidism patients were treated with methimazole at a starting dose of 30 mg daily, and ophthalmopathy patients were treated with high-dose intravenous methylprednisolone. The paper describes TCR Vbeta CDR3 sequencing of 140 or so peripheral blood samples, made up of fewer than 50 ophthalmopathy patients, around 73 hyperthyroidism patients and 17 progressor patients. Broader findings and caveats from the paper: Sample size was not statistically predetermined, and investigators were not blinded to group allocation. Most expanded thyroid clonotypes (frequency above 0.001) were also detected in blood, suggesting blood repertoires may reflect thyroid immune responses. A model built on a 13 V-J signature distinguished ophthalmopathy from stable hyperthyroidism, reaching roughly 88% sensitivity and around 81% specificity in cross-validation and 80%/75% in testing. In validation, the model predicted progression to ophthalmopathy with over 65% sensitivity and over 72% specificity, a median of about 6 months before onset.

This clonotype was observed many times. Its antigen is currently not known. Base qualities are not provided; no much larger clone lies one nucleotide away. Taken from the germline V gene (reference sequence), the CDR1 and CDR2 loops are MNHEY and SMNVEV. The junction carries 22 bases between V and J, which are trimmed by 5 bases and 8 bases respectively. The cysteine opens and the phenylalanine closes a CDR3 of 16 amino acids. Just the 48-base CDR3 DNA is kept, in frame starting at base 1. Amplification of TCR beta CDR3 regions was carried out from RNA transcripts. The first round of RT-PCR for the TCR CDR3 was performed with the HTBI primer set and the Qiagen OneStep RT-PCR kit. A second multiplex PCR round built the libraries, followed by size selection and purification. Paired-end sequencing of the libraries was performed with 100 bp reads on an Illumina HiSeq2000. The paper's processing steps were these. SOAPnuke was used to process the raw data, with reads discarded if the reads contained adapters or uncalled bases, had a mean Phred below 15, or lacked an exact constant-primer or identifier match. COPE v1.2.5 was used to merge high-quality paired reads, and clonotypes were defined as unique nucleotide sequences. Clonotypes were aligned to IMGT TRBV, TRBD and TRBJ reference segments using MiTCR v1.1. The analysis was restricted to V-J combinations with a frequency above 0.0001, which together covered 99% to 99.2% of the repertoires. The TCS score was defined as F50 (clonal expansion) divided by E x V (chaos), with BLOSUM62-based TCRdist calculated between CDR3 peptides within each V-J. Welch's t-statistics and random forest reduced around 550 V-J features to about 13, which were used in a naive Bayes classifier (R e1071). The public sequencing data were trimmed at Q25 with fastp and processed into clonotypes with MiXCR by TCRdb, which kept only in-frame beta chains. Entries are consolidated by CDR3 protein sequence, retaining the most common genes and DNA. These V and J calls originate from TCRdb's pipeline instead of the authors' own analysis. The sample table contains a few hundred thousand distinct CDR3 sequences; only one count was recorded for approximately 13% of them. The ten largest account for 4.5% to 6% of the sample.

Hyperthyroidism patients were aged 18 to 65 years and newly diagnosed, with disease duration of less than 2 months. The study excluded patients with uncontrolled infections, other autoimmune diseases, pregnancy or lactation. Diagnoses were based on clinical symptoms, serum thyroxine and TRAb, thyroid ultrasound and orbital computed tomography. For progressor patients, blood was drawn at the first diagnosis of hyperthyroidism, before any ophthalmopathy symptoms had appeared. PBMCs were separated from under 11 ml of fresh peripheral blood using Ficoll-Paque density gradient centrifugation. Progressor patients were initially diagnosed with Graves' hyperthyroidism and developed ophthalmopathy during follow-up. Total RNA was extracted using Trizol reagent, and RNA quality was assessed on an Agilent 2100 Bioanalyzer.

The sequencing input was blood. This sequence uses TRBV27 and TRBJ2-1, with an unclear D gene assignment. This receptor was obtained from a woman aged 30 to 39 with Graves' hyperthyroidism that later progressed to Graves' ophthalmopathy. This receptor has the CDR3 CASSPSLGLGVDEQFF. Read as DNA, the sequence is TGTGCCAGCAGTCCCTCCCTTGGTCTTGGAGTCGATGAGCAGTTCTTC.